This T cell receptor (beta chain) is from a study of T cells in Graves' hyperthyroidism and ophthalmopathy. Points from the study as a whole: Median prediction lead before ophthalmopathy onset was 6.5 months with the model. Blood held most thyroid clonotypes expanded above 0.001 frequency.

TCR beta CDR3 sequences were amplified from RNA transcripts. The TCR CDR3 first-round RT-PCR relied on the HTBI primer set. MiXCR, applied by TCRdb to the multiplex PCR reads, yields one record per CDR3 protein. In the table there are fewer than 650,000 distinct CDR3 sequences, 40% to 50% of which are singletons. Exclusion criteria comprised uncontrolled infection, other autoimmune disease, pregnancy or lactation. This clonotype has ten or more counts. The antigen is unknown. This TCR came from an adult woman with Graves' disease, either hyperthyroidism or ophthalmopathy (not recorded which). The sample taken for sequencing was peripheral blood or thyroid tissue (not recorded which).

The CDR3 coding sequence is TGCAGTGCGGCCGCTAGCGCGACCTACGAGCAGTACTTC. Protein product: CSAAASATYEQYF. The chain employs TRBV20-1 and TRBJ2-7; TRBD2 is a possible D gene (6 bases). Germline lookup yields CDR1 DFQATT and CDR2 SNEGSKA (reference sequence). The ends were cut back, 6 bases at V and 2 bases at J, with 14 bases in the middle. The CDR3 is 13 residues long.